A single sample gave rise to the 23 T cell receptor beta chains below, sequenced in a study of blood T cell repertoires in COVID-19. Profiling relied on immunoSEQ multiplex PCR, and the TCRdb table lists in-frame clones only, not all of them. The sample records approximately 97,000 clones, around 90% being singletons. Sequenced sample: peripheral blood. These receptors all come from a man in his forties or fifties with active or convalescent COVID-19.

The chain carries TRBV28 and TRBJ2-7; no clear D gene. Trimming left V 6 bases short and J 0 bases short, with 9 bases between. The CDR3 contains 13 residues. Germline CDR1 is MDHEN and CDR2 is SYDVKM. CDR3 residues: CASSQDNSYEQYV. For the CDR3, the DNA is TGTGCCAGCAGCCAAGACAACTCCTACGAGCAGTACGTC.

The chain couples TRBV5-1 to TRBJ2-3; weak D call: TRBD2 (6 bases). This CDR3 comprises 16 residues. Germline CDR1 is SGHRS and CDR2 is YFSETQ. V was pared by 0 bases and J by 4 bases, with 15 bases between. This CDR3 is CASSLGIGEASDTQYF. CDR3 sequence (DNA): TGCGCCAGCAGCTTGGGTATAGGGGAGGCATCAGATACGCAGTATTTT.

This sequence joins TRBV7-9 and TRBJ2-2; TRBD1 is a possible D gene (5 bases). Germline lookup yields CDR1 SEHNR and CDR2 FQNEAQ (reference sequence). The CDR3 runs to 15 residues. The V and J ends lost 6 bases and 7 bases respectively, with 18 bases between them. CDR3 residues: CASRPGWGGNGELFF. The CDR3 region has the DNA TGTGCCAGCAGGCCTGGCTGGGGCGGAAACGGGGAGCTGTTTTTT.

The V gene is TRBV10-3, the J gene TRBJ1-3; 9 bases match TRBD1. The CDR3 has 16 residues. Germline-derived CDR1 and CDR2 are ENHRY and SYGVKD. V shed 6 bases, J shed 0 bases, and the junction held 6 bases outside the gene matches. The CDR3 DNA sequence: TGTGCCATCAGGCCGGGACAGGGCCTCTCTGGAAACACCATATATTTT. This translates into CAIRPGQGLSGNTIYF.

The rearrangement uses TRBV14 and TRBJ2-7; 8 nucleotides line up with TRBD1. The CDR3 contains 14 residues. CDR1 SGHDN and CDR2 FVKESK come from the germline V gene. V dropped 3 bases and J dropped 2; count of bases not matched to a gene: 3. Here the CDR3 DNA reads TGTGCCAGCAGCCACCACAGGGGGACCTACGAGCAGTACTTC. Amino acid sequence: CASSHHRGTYEQYF.

The chain employs TRBV9 and TRBJ2-3; D is possibly TRBD1 (8 bases). This CDR3 spans 15 amino acids. In germline, CDR1 is SGDLS, CDR2 YYNGEE. Trimming stripped 3 bases from V and 3 bases from J, with 14 bases between. The CDR3 reads CASSATGGGTDTQYF. In nucleotides, the CDR3 is TGTGCCAGCAGCGCCACAGGGGGGGGTACAGATACGCAGTATTTT.

The V call is TRBV7-9, the J call TRBJ2-1; 13 nucleotides agree with TRBD2. Germline V lookup: CDR1 SEHNR, CDR2 FQNEAQ (reference sequence). The CDR3 runs 15 residues. Trimming at V came to 1 base and at J to 7 bases, leaving 1 base not matched to a gene. CDR3 sequence: CASSLGGLAGNEQFF. In DNA form, the CDR3 reads TGTGCCAGCAGCTTAGGGGGACTAGCGGGGAATGAGCAGTTCTTC.

The chain recombines TRBV7-2 with TRBJ2-3; 8 bases align to TRBD2. The germline V gene encodes CDR1 SGHTA and CDR2 FQGNSA. This CDR3 has 14 residues. The J segment lost 7 bases and the V segment lost 4 bases, leaving 7 bases of the junction unmatched. CDR3 protein: CASSSGTRGNTQYF. The CDR3 region has the DNA TGTGCCAGCAGCTCCGGGACTAGGGGAAATACGCAGTATTTT.

This chain joins TRBV6-5 and TRBJ1-6; 8 bases are shared with TRBD1. Germline CDR1 reads MNHEY; CDR2 reads SVGAGI. V lost 4 bases to trimming and J lost 9 bases; unmatched junction nucleotides: 5. The CDR3 totals 14 residues. The CDR3 loop reads CASSSGQGGSPLHF. CDR3 DNA sequence: TGTGCCAGCAGTTCCGGACAGGGCGGTTCACCCCTCCACTTT.

The chain has TRBV7-2 and TRBJ1-2; no firm D call. The CDR3 runs 12 residues. V was trimmed by 5 bases and J by 3 bases, leaving 7 bases between them. Germline assignment: CDR1 SGHTA and CDR2 FQGNSA. Written as DNA, the CDR3 is TGTGCCAGCAGCCCCGGGGACTATGGCTACACCTTC. Translating it yields CASSPGDYGYTF. The variable domain in full, completed from reference TRBV7-2 and TRBJ1-2, reads GAGVSQSPSNKVTEKGKDVELRCDPISGHTALYWYRQSLGQGLEFLIYFQGNSAPDKSGLPSDRFSAERTGGSVSTLTIQRTQQEDSAVYLCASSPGDYGYTFGSGTRLTVV.

The chain couples TRBV2 to TRBJ2-5; TRBD2 is a possible D gene (6 bases). The V gene's germline CDR1 is SNHLY and CDR2 FYNNEI. V was clipped by 2 bases and J by 5 bases, with 18 bases between them. The CDR3 has 16 residues. CDR3 sequence (DNA): TGTGCCAGCAGTGAATCCTCGTCACGGGGGATGGAGACCCAGTACTTC. It codes for CASSESSSRGMETQYF.

This chain joins TRBV6-5 and TRBJ1-1, with D perhaps matching TRBD1 (5 bases). The CDR3 consists of 11 residues. V gave up 8 bases and J gave up 10 bases, with 14 bases separating them. Germline V gene data show CDR1 as MNHEY and CDR2 as SVGAGI. The CDR3 DNA sequence: TGTGCCAGCTCTTGGCAGGGATCAGCTTTCTTT. Translated, it gives CASSWQGSAFF.

This clone was recorded once. The chain combines TRBV4-1 with TRBJ2-1, with TRBD2 matching over 8 bases. Per the germline V gene, CDR1 is MGHRA and CDR2 is YSYEKL. Trimming at V came to 1 base and at J to 6 bases, leaving 5 bases not matched to a gene. The CDR3 has 15 residues. The chain's CDR3 is CASSQVGTRTNEQFF. The CDR3 bases are TGCGCCAGCAGCCAAGTTGGGACTAGGACCAATGAGCAGTTCTTC.

This chain joins TRBV19 and TRBJ1-4; maybe TRBD1 (5 bases). Germline assignment: CDR1 LNHDA and CDR2 SQIVND (reference sequence). V dropped 7 bases and J dropped 4 bases, with 16 bases sitting between them. This CDR3 is 15 amino acids long. For the CDR3, the DNA is TGTGCCAGTAATGTACGGCGGGGGGATAATGAAAAACTGTTTTTT. It encodes CASNVRRGDNEKLFF.

The chain couples TRBV3-1 (or the pseudogene TRBV3-2) to TRBJ2-1; tentative D call: TRBD2 (5 bases). Trimming took 0 bases from V and 6 from J, leaving 21 bases between them. The CDR3 consists of 18 residues. The V gene's germline CDR1 is LGHDT and CDR2 YNNKEL (reference sequence). The CDR3 region is CASSQEGSLTFPSNEQFF. The DNA for the CDR3 is TGTGCCAGCAGCCAAGAAGGGAGTCTGACGTTTCCGAGCAATGAGCAGTTCTTC.

This sequence joins TRBV19 and TRBJ1-2; D remains unclear. The CDR3 contains 10 residues. V dropped 8 bases and J dropped 3 bases, with 4 bases sitting between them. Germline-derived CDR1 and CDR2 are LNHDA and SQIVND (reference sequence). As DNA, the CDR3 is TGTGCCAGTGGGCACTATGGCTACACCTTC. It translates to CASGHYGYTF.

The rearrangement joins TRBV6-5 to TRBJ1-3; tentative D call: TRBD1 (6 bases). CDR1 is MNHEY and CDR2 is SVGAGI in the germline V gene. CDR3 length equals 15 residues. V lost 7 bases and J lost 0, with 13 bases in between. CDR3 sequence (DNA): TGTGCCAGCACCGAGGGGGTGTACTCTGGAAACACCATATATTTT. Amino acids: CASTEGVYSGNTIYF.

The V gene is TRBV6-5, the J gene TRBJ1-6, with D unclear. The germline gives CDR1 MNHEY, CDR2 SVGAGI. The CDR3 length is 16 residues. The V end lost 2 bases, the J end lost 3 bases, and 11 bases lay between the germline ends. CDR3 nucleotide sequence: TGTGCCAGCAGTTACCTGAGCTCCTTCTATAATTCACCCCTCCACTTT. Its translation is CASSYLSSFYNSPLHF.

V and J are TRBV29-1 and TRBJ1-2; TRBD1 aligns across 7 bases. With V trimmed by 2 bases and J by 4 bases, 4 bases remained unmatched. The germline gives CDR1 SQVTM, CDR2 ANQGSEA. The CDR3 is made up of 13 amino acids. Here the CDR3 DNA reads TGCAGCGTTGAACCCGGGACAGCCTATGGCTACACCTTC. Its protein is CSVEPGTAYGYTF.

In its sample, this clone was seen once. The chain uses TRBV20-1 and TRBJ2-7; the D gene is possibly TRBD2 (6 bases). V lost 3 bases and J 6 bases, leaving 9 bases between the germline ends. This CDR3 comprises 11 residues. CDR1 and CDR2 from the germline V gene are DFQATT and SNEGSKA (reference sequence). The DNA for the CDR3 is TGCAGTGCTAGTATGGGGGGCGAGCAGTACGTC. Protein: CSASMGGEQYV.

The V and J genes are TRBV2 and TRBJ1-4; no reliable D call. The V gene lost 7 bases and the J gene lost 7 bases, with 13 bases spanning the gap. This CDR3 is built from 13 residues. Germline-derived CDR1 and CDR2 are SNHLY and FYNNEI. In nucleotides, the CDR3 is TGTGCCAGCATTGGGGTTGGAGGTGAAAAACTGTTTTTT. This sequence encodes CASIGVGGEKLFF.

A single count supports this clone. This chain connects TRBV14 to TRBJ1-6; TRBD1 aligns across 9 bases. With 1 base clipped from V and 8 bases from J, the junction kept 6 bases outside the gene matches. The germline gives CDR1 SGHDN, CDR2 FVKESK. The CDR3 sequence is 16 residues long. The CDR3 loop is CASSQGPGQGHSPLHF. The CDR3 coding sequence is TGTGCCAGCAGCCAAGGACCGGGACAGGGTCATTCACCCCTCCACTTT.

The chain links TRBV5-1 to TRBJ1-3; D remains ambiguous. V gave up 0 bases and J gave up 4 bases, with 11 bases separating them. CDR1 SGHRS and CDR2 YFSETQ come from the germline V gene. The CDR3 consists of 15 residues. The CDR3 region is CASSLVQASGNTIYF. In DNA form, the CDR3 reads TGCGCCAGCAGCTTGGTTCAGGCCTCCGGAAACACCATATATTTT.